A selection of T cell receptor beta chains follows, all from one sample in a study of T cell repertoires in cytomegalovirus infection. TCRdb re-derived calls from the reads in MiXCR, one entry per CDR3 protein. The sample comprises about 900,000 distinct CDR3 sequences, roughly 30% of which are singletons, and around an eighth rests with the top ten. No antigen has been identified for these receptors. This material consisted of cultured CD8+ T cells from PBMCs, taken from culture after CMV antigen stimulation. The receptors stem from a human donor in good health (CMV status not recorded). Some clones in this sample may be carry-over from other donors' samples. Both conserved end residues are part of each CDR3. D genes are given only for firm matches. The size field is filled for only some rows; it gives once, few, many or a size class.

CDR3aa	CDR3nt	d_gene	v_gene	abundance	j_gene
CASTLGLYEQYF	TGTGCCAGCACCCTTGGACTCTACGAGCAGTACTTC	-	TRBV12-3/TRBV12-4	-	TRBJ2-7
CASSAGRWKPQHF	TGTGCCAGCAGTGCGGGACGTTGGAAGCCCCAGCATTTT	-	TRBV6-1	many	TRBJ1-5
CASRDGEWWESQFF	TGTGCCAGCAGGGATGGGGAATGGTGGGAGTCGCAGTTCTTC	-	TRBV7-9	-	TRBJ2-1
CASSLSRTGRADTQYF	TGTGCCAGCAGCTTGAGCCGGACAGGGAGGGCAGATACGCAGTATTTT	-	TRBV5-5	few	TRBJ2-3
CASSRGGRFGSEQFF	TGTGCCAGTAGTAGAGGGGGGCGCTTCGGGAGTGAGCAGTTCTTC	-	TRBV19	-	TRBJ2-1
CASSRGGGGWDTEAFF	TGCGCCAGCAGTCGCGGAGGAGGGGGGTGGGACACTGAAGCTTTCTTT	-	TRBV4-1	-	TRBJ1-1
CASSEARQPNTEAFF	TGTGCCAGCAGTGAAGCGCGACAGCCGAACACTGAAGCTTTCTTT	-	TRBV6-1	-	TRBJ1-1
CASSEQGEHEQYF	TGTGCCAGCAGTGAACAGGGGGAACACGAGCAGTACTTC	TRBD1	TRBV27	few	TRBJ2-7
CASSYLGPVYSNQPQHF	TGTGCCAGCAGTTACCTGGGACCGGTTTATAGCAATCAGCCCCAGCATTTT	-	TRBV6-2/TRBV6-3	few	TRBJ1-5
CASSRARDEQFF	TGTGCCAGCAGCCGGGCCCGTGATGAGCAGTTCTTC	-	TRBV7-9	many	TRBJ2-1
CASSDSSGARRYESQFF	TGTGCCAGCAGTGACTCTTCCGGGGCTCGCCGATATGAATCGCAGTTCTTC	-	TRBV6-4	few	TRBJ2-1
CASSSSISVATDTQYF	TGTGCCAGCAGCTCAAGCATCTCTGTTGCCACAGATACGCAGTATTTT	-	TRBV7-3	few	TRBJ2-3
CASSSLGGTDTQYF	TGTGCCAGCAGCTCTTTGGGAGGGACAGATACGCAGTATTTT	TRBD2	TRBV27	-	TRBJ2-3
CAISDKVEAFF	TGTGCCATCAGTGACAAGGTTGAAGCTTTCTTT	-	TRBV10-3	-	TRBJ1-1
CASSQGPSYEQYF	TGTGCCAGCAGTCAAGGCCCCTCCTACGAGCAGTACTTC	-	TRBV7-8	many	TRBJ2-7
CSARDRESGGASGELFF	TGCAGTGCTAGAGATCGGGAAAGCGGGGGGGCCTCCGGGGAGCTGTTTTTT	TRBD2	TRBV20-1	-	TRBJ2-2
CASTPFRGRPDTQYF	TGTGCCAGCACCCCTTTCAGGGGGCGGCCAGATACGCAGTATTTT	TRBD1	TRBV5-4	few	TRBJ2-3
CASRLRGYSNQPQHF	TGTGCCAGCCGCCTCAGGGGCTATAGCAATCAGCCCCAGCATTTT	-	TRBV19	few	TRBJ1-5
CASSYSSGDTDTQYF	TGTGCCAGCAGTTACTCTTCCGGGGACACAGATACGCAGTATTTT	-	TRBV6-5	few	TRBJ2-3
CASSSDRGWFF	TGTGCCAGCAGCTCGGACAGGGGTTGGTTCTTC	TRBD1	TRBV7-9	few	TRBJ2-1
CASSYGTSSSDEQFF	TGTGCCAGCAGTTACGGGACTAGCAGCAGCGATGAGCAGTTCTTC	TRBD2	TRBV7-2	-	TRBJ2-1
CASRSGQGVPQPQHF	TGTGCCAGCAGGAGTGGGCAGGGGGTGCCTCAGCCCCAGCATTTT	TRBD1	TRBV27	-	TRBJ1-5
CAISEPDGLVSSGANVLTF	TGTGCCATCAGTGAGCCGGACGGCCTAGTCTCCTCTGGGGCCAACGTCCTGACTTTC	-	TRBV10-3	-	TRBJ2-6
CASSTGDSPTGELFF	TGTGCCAGCAGTACCGGGGACAGTCCCACCGGGGAGCTGTTTTTT	TRBD1	TRBV12-3/TRBV12-4	few	TRBJ2-2
CASSYWAGMNTGELFF	TGTGCCAGCAGTTACTGGGCAGGGATGAACACCGGGGAGCTGTTTTTT	-	TRBV6-5	few	TRBJ2-2